These T cell receptor beta chains were read from a single sample in a study of CD8 T cells in Susac syndrome. TCRdb reanalysed the immunoSEQ multiplex PCR reads using MiXCR and keeps one entry per CDR3 protein. The table shows some 300,000 distinct CDR3 sequences, with around nine tenths occurring only once. The sample consisted of CD8+ T cells from PBMCs. The receptors stem from a human donor with multiple sclerosis. Each CDR3 is given with its conserved first and last residue. D genes are given only for firm matches. Expanded clones get a size class; other rows say once, few or many, or leave the size out.

V	D	J	size	CDR3	DNA
TRBV6-1	.	TRBJ1-4	.	CASSTTVSNEKLFF	TGTGCCAGCAGCACGACAGTTTCTAATGAAAAACTGTTTTTT
TRBV4-1	TRBD1	TRBJ2-7	.	CASSQGQSLNSYEQYF	TGCGCCAGCAGCCAGGGACAGTCACTTAACTCCTACGAGCAGTACTTC
TRBV7-9	.	TRBJ2-3	.	CASRPITVSTTDTQYF	TGTGCCAGCAGACCAATAACGGTTTCCACCACAGATACGCAGTATTTT
TRBV7-8	TRBD1	TRBJ2-7	.	CASSDLQGFEQYF	TGTGCCAGCAGCGATTTACAGGGGTTCGAGCAGTACTTC
TRBV12-5	.	TRBJ1-5	.	CASGLGGYLSPQHF	TGTGCTAGTGGTTTAGGAGGTTACCTTTCTCCCCAGCATTTT
TRBV7-8	TRBD2	TRBJ2-1	.	CASSPGLAGGQLYNEQFF	TGTGCCAGCAGCCCGGGACTAGCGGGGGGGCAGCTGTACAATGAGCAGTTCTTC
TRBV27	.	TRBJ2-3	.	CASSLARALSTDTQYF	TGTGCCAGCAGTTTAGCCAGGGCCCTTAGCACAGATACGCAGTATTTT
TRBV9	TRBD1	TRBJ2-2	.	CASSGTGWDTGELFF	TGTGCCAGCAGCGGGACAGGGTGGGACACCGGGGAGCTGTTTTTT
TRBV6-6	.	TRBJ2-3	.	CASSYEWGSTDTQYF	TGTGCCAGCAGTTACGAGTGGGGAAGCACAGATACGCAGTATTTT
TRBV5-4	TRBD2	TRBJ2-3	.	CASSLGLAGTDTQYF	TGTGCCAGCAGCCTTGGACTAGCGGGCACAGATACGCAGTATTTT
TRBV11-1	.	TRBJ1-2	.	CASSPGTGDGYTF	TGTGCCAGCAGCCCGGGGACGGGAGATGGCTACACCTTC
TRBV7-9	TRBD1	TRBJ1-4	.	CASSLTGELEKLFF	TGTGCCAGCAGCCTTACAGGGGAGTTGGAGAAACTGTTTTTT
TRBV29-1	.	TRBJ1-2	.	CSVETPYGYTF	TGCAGCGTTGAGACTCCCTATGGCTACACCTTC
TRBV11-2	.	TRBJ2-1	.	CASSLVFSHEQFF	TGTGCCAGCAGCTTAGTCTTTAGCCATGAGCAGTTCTTC
TRBV20-1	.	TRBJ2-7	few	CSAPRVQSYEQYF	TGCAGTGCCCCCCGGGTCCAGAGCTACGAGCAGTACTTC
TRBV29-1	.	TRBJ2-1	.	CSVPKGTGQFF	TGCAGCGTTCCTAAGGGGACTGGGCAGTTCTTC
TRBV6-1	.	TRBJ2-7	.	CASSDQTYEQYF	TGTGCCAGCAGCGATCAGACCTACGAGCAGTACTTC
TRBV14	.	TRBJ2-7	.	CASSHGAKTYEQYF	TGTGCCAGCAGCCACGGGGCAAAGACCTACGAGCAGTACTTC